One sample yielded the 17 T cell receptor beta chains listed below, sequenced in a study of graft-versus-host responses after intestinal transplantation. Only in-frame clones appear in the TCRdb table, and some are missing; sequencing was by immunoSEQ multiplex PCR. The table has around 9,900 clones, 90% to 95% seen once. Source: bone marrow, taken around 520 days after intestinal transplantation. These TCRs come from a human patient who received an intestinal transplant, so some T cells may come from the graft donor.

This chain joins TRBV5-5 and TRBJ1-5; 7 bases match TRBD1. Germline loops: CDR1 SGHKS, CDR2 YYEKEE (reference sequence). The CDR3 runs 14 residues. V gave up 4 bases and J gave up 3 bases; unmatched junction bases: 4. The CDR3: CASSPGQVNQPQHF. CDR3 sequence (DNA): TGTGCCAGCAGCCCCGGACAGGTCAATCAGCCCCAGCATTTT.

This sequence joins TRBV5-1 and TRBJ2-7; D may be TRBD2 (7 bases). Germline loops: CDR1 SGHRS, CDR2 YFSETQ. The CDR3 is 16 residues long. Trimming removed 7 bases from V and 2 bases from J, with 22 bases in between. CDR3 sequence reads: CASREGGAGLAYEQYF. The CDR3 nucleotides are TGCGCCAGCCGGGAAGGGGGGGCAGGGCTCGCCTACGAGCAGTACTTC. Full variable domain (rest looked up from reference TRBV5-1 and TRBJ2-7): KAGVTQTPRYLIKTRGQQVTLSCSPISGHRSVSWYQQTPGQGLQFLFEYFSETQRNKGNFPGRFSGRQFSNSRSEMNVSTLELGDSALYLCASREGGAGLAYEQYFGPGTRLTVT.

The V and J genes are TRBV28 and TRBJ1-5; tentatively, D is TRBD1 (6 bases). This CDR3 has 16 residues. Germline CDR1 MDHEN, CDR2 SYDVKM. The V end was cut by 1 base, the J end by 3 bases, with 13 bases between. The CDR3 is CASSLLGGRDNQPQHF. The CDR3 nucleotides are TGTGCCAGCAGTTTATTAGGGGGACGCGACAATCAGCCCCAGCATTTT.

This chain joins TRBV29-1 and TRBJ2-1; 14 bases line up with TRBD2. Trimming at V came to 6 bases and at J to 9 bases, leaving 10 bases not matched to a gene. This CDR3 spans 15 amino acids. Per germline, CDR1 SQVTM and CDR2 ANQGSEA. The CDR3 sequence is CSVTGLAGVLSEQFF. CDR3 bases: TGCAGCGTAACGGGACTAGCGGGAGTCTTATCTGAGCAGTTCTTC.

This chain links TRBV6-5 with TRBJ1-2; possible D gene TRBD1, 5 bases. CDR3 length: 13 residues. Trimming pared 2 bases from V and 1 base from J, leaving 5 bases between. Germline values: CDR1 MNHEY, CDR2 SVGAGI. The CDR3 is CASSYDSNYGYTF. CDR3 coding DNA: TGTGCCAGCAGTTACGACAGTAACTATGGCTACACCTTC.

This sequence joins TRBV18 and TRBJ2-5; D unresolved. The CDR3 runs 14 residues. V shed 3 bases and J shed 1 base, with 9 bases lying between them. CDR1 is KGHSH, CDR2 LQKENI, per germline. The CDR3, as DNA: TGTGCCAGCTCACCCGCCAGCACCCAAGAGACCCAGTACTTC. It specifies CASSPASTQETQYF.

CDR3: CATSPFDGGEDYGYTF. As DNA, the CDR3 is TGTGCCACCAGCCCCTTCGACGGGGGGGAGGACTATGGCTACACCTTC. V is TRBV15 and J is TRBJ1-2; D possibly corresponds to TRBD1 (5 bases). This CDR3 is built from 16 residues. Germline V gene data show CDR1 as LNHNV and CDR2 as YYDKDF (reference sequence). Trimming left V 5 bases short and J 3 bases short, with 19 bases between. The full variable domain, rest sourced from reference TRBV15 and TRBJ1-2, is DAMVIQNPRYQVTQFGKPVTLSCSQTLNHNVMYWYQQKSSQAPKLLFHYYDKDFNNEADTPDNFQSRRPNTSFCFLDIRSPGLGDTAMYLCATSPFDGGEDYGYTFGSGTRLTVV.

Written as DNA, the CDR3 is TGTGCCAGCAGGCGGGACGCATACGAGCAGTACTTC. Translating it yields CASRRDAYEQYF. The V call is TRBV5-4, the J call TRBJ2-7; a possible D gene is TRBD2 (6 bases). The germline V gene encodes CDR1 SGHNT and CDR2 YYREEE (reference sequence). The CDR3 totals 12 residues. V was clipped by 5 bases and J by 4 bases, with 10 bases between them.

The rearrangement uses TRBV5-1 and TRBJ1-1, with a tentative D call TRBD1 (5 bases). The CDR3 has 13 residues. With 0 bases removed from V and 10 bases from J, the gap between germline ends came to 13 bases. CDR1 SGHRS and CDR2 YFSETQ come from the germline V gene. CDR3 DNA: TGCGCCAGCAGCTTGGAGGCAGGGATCGGAGCTTTCTTT. Its protein product is CASSLEAGIGAFF.

The genes are TRBV7-8 and TRBJ1-4; D is undetermined. V shed 4 bases and J shed 8 bases, with 11 bases lying between them. Looked up from germline, CDR1 is SGHVS and CDR2 is FQNEAQ. This CDR3 is 13 amino acids long. CDR3 bases: TGTGCCAGCAGCTCCGGACTCGGGGAAAAACTGTTTTTT. The encoded protein is CASSSGLGEKLFF.

The rearrangement links TRBV19 to TRBJ2-4; D not certain. With 4 bases removed from V and 1 base from J, the gap between germline ends came to 8 bases. Germline loops: CDR1 LNHDA, CDR2 SQIVND (reference sequence). CDR3 length: 14 residues. In DNA form, the CDR3 reads TGTGCCAGTAGTAGTCCACGTGCCAAAAACATTCAGTACTTC. This codes for CASSSPRAKNIQYF.

The chain recombines TRBV28 with TRBJ2-7; TRBD1 is a possible D gene (6 bases). The V gene lost 5 bases and the J gene lost 3 bases, with 17 bases spanning the gap. The CDR3 is made up of 15 amino acids. Germline V gene lookup returns CDR1 MDHEN and CDR2 SYDVKM. The CDR3 protein is CASSSRAGAFYEQYF. Written as DNA, the CDR3 is TGTGCCAGCAGTAGTCGGGCAGGGGCGTTCTACGAGCAGTACTTC. Together with reference TRBV28 and TRBJ2-7, the CDR3 gives the full variable domain: DVKVTQSSRYLVKRTGEKVFLECVQDMDHENMFWYRQDPGLGLRLIYFSYDVKMKEKGDIPEGYSVSREKKERFSLILESASTNQTSMYLCASSSRAGAFYEQYFGPGTRLTVT.

Only one count was recorded for this clone. The J gene is TRBJ2-1, the V gene TRBV30; 8 bases fit TRBD2. Trimming took 0 bases from V and 7 from J; bases not matched to a gene: 8. This CDR3 is built from 15 residues. Germline V gene data show CDR1 as GTSNPN and CDR2 as SVGIG (reference sequence). For the CDR3, the DNA is TGTGCCTGGAGTGTACCGGGAGGGCCGGGAAATGAGCAGTTCTTC. Translation gives CAWSVPGGPGNEQFF.

This chain links TRBV5-4 with TRBJ1-1, with 12 positions matching TRBD1. Germline V gene data show CDR1 as SGHNT and CDR2 as YYREEE (reference sequence). Losses at the gene ends were 4 bases for V and 1 base for J; bases not matched to a gene: 8. This CDR3 region has 17 residues. The CDR3 region is CASSAGTGGFGNTEAFF. The CDR3 DNA reads TGTGCCAGCAGCGCCGGGACAGGGGGCTTCGGGAACACTGAAGCTTTCTTT. Filled out from reference TRBV5-4 and TRBJ1-1, the complete variable domain reads ETGVTQSPTHLIKTRGQQVTLRCSSQSGHNTVSWYQQALGQGPQFIFQYYREEENGRGNFPPRFSGLQFPNYSSELNVNALELDDSALYLCASSAGTGGFGNTEAFFGQGTRLTVV.

This clone is a singleton in its sample. The chain joins TRBV9 to TRBJ2-3; possibly TRBD1 or TRBD2 for D (6 bases each). V was cut by 0 bases and J by 3 bases, with 11 bases left in between. In germline, CDR1 is SGDLS, CDR2 YYNGEE. This CDR3 spans 15 amino acids. CDR3 loop: CASSVVGGLTDTQYF. The CDR3 DNA reads as TGTGCCAGCAGCGTAGTTGGGGGGCTGACAGATACGCAGTATTTT.

This clone occurred once. The CDR3 region is CASGLFRDRGLAKNIQYF. CDR3 DNA: TGTGCCAGTGGCCTCTTTCGGGACAGGGGGTTGGCCAAAAACATTCAGTACTTC. The V gene is TRBV19, the J gene TRBJ2-4; 11 bases map to TRBD1. CDR3 length: 18 residues. V was pared by 8 bases and J by 1 base, with 13 bases of the junction left unmatched. Germline V gene lookup returns CDR1 LNHDA and CDR2 SQIVND (reference sequence).

This chain uses TRBV6-1 with TRBJ2-1, with TRBD2 identical over 8 bases. Germline V CDR1 and CDR2: MNHNS, SASEGT. CDR3 length: 15 amino acids. Germline trimming cut 6 bases from V and 1 base from J; bases unmatched to any gene: 5. The CDR3 DNA sequence: TGTGCCAGCAGACTAGCGGCGCTTTCCTACAATGAGCAGTTCTTC. Translating it yields CASRLAALSYNEQFF.